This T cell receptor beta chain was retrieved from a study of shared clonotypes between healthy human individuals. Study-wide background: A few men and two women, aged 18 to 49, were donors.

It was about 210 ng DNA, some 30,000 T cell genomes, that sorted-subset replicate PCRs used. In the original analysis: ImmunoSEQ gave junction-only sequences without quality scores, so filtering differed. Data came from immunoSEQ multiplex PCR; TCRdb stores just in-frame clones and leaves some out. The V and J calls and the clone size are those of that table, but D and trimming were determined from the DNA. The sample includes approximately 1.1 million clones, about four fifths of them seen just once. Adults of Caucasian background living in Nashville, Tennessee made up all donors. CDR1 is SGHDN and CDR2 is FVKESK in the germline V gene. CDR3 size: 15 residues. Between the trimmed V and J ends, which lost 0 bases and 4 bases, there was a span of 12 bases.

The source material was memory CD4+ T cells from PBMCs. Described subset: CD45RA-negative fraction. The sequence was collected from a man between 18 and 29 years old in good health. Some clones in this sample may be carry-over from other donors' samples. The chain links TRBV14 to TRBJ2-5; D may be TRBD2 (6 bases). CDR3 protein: CASSQEQTRAETQYF. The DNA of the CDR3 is TGTGCCAGCAGCCAAGAACAGACTAGGGCAGAGACCCAGTACTTC.